A selection of T cell receptor beta chains follows, all from one sample in a study of blood T cell repertoires in COVID-19. Generated by immunoSEQ multiplex PCR, the TCRdb table keeps only in-frame clones and is missing some. The profile shows 300,000 or so clones, 85% to 90% of them singletons. Sequenced input: peripheral blood. The receptors were gathered from a woman in her twenties or thirties with COVID-19, enrolled during active disease. CDR3s include the opening cysteine and the closing phenylalanine or tryptophan. A D gene is named only where the DNA matches it firmly. Size values are once, few and many counts, or a class for expanded clones, and some rows have none.

J,V,D,size,DNA,CDR3
TRBJ1-2,TRBV6-5,.,.,TGTGCCAGCAGTTCCCGGGGAAGAAGTGGCTACACCTTC,CASSSRGRSGYTF
TRBJ2-1,TRBV2,TRBD2,.,TGTGCCAGCAGTAGGACCACTAGCGGGAATAGTGGTGAGCAGTTCTTC,CASSRTTSGNSGEQFF
TRBJ2-5,TRBV20-1,.,.,TGCAGTGTATTCCTCCAAGAGACCCAGTACTTC,CSVFLQETQYF
TRBJ2-7,TRBV5-4,TRBD1,.,TGTGCCAGCAGCAGAGGACAGGGTGCCTACGAGCAGTACTTC,CASSRGQGAYEQYF
TRBJ1-1,TRBV28,TRBD1,.,TGTGCCAGCCCCTCTACACAGGGGGATAACACTGAAGCTTTCTTT,CASPSTQGDNTEAFF
TRBJ1-1,TRBV18,.,.,TGTGCCAGCTCGCGGATTACTGAAGCTTTCTTT,CASSRITEAFF
TRBJ2-7,TRBV28,TRBD1,.,TGTGCCACCGTTCCAGGGACAGGGGTCGAAGAGCAGTACTTC,CATVPGTGVEEQYF
TRBJ1-5,TRBV5-5,TRBD1,.,TGTGCCAGCAGCTGGGGGACAGGGGAGGGCGATCAGCCCCAGCATTTT,CASSWGTGEGDQPQHF
TRBJ2-1,TRBV15,.,.,TGTGCCACCAGCAGAGATATTTCTGCACTCATCAATGAGCAGTTCTTC,CATSRDISALINEQFF
TRBJ2-7,TRBV19,TRBD2,.,TGTGCCAGTAGTATGGTCGTTTCGAGCGGGAGAGCGAACGAGCAGTACTTC,CASSMVVSSGRANEQYF
TRBJ1-4,TRBV9,TRBD1,.,TGTGCCAGCAGCGGGGACAGGGACGTGACTAATGAAAAACTGTTTTTT,CASSGDRDVTNEKLFF
TRBJ2-3,TRBV6-5,.,.,TGTGCCAGCAGTTACTCGGGCGCTAGGGGAGATACGCAGTATTTT,CASSYSGARGDTQYF
TRBJ1-4,TRBV5-1,TRBD1,.,TGCGCCAGCAGCTTGGGACAGGGGCGAGAAAAACTGTTTTTT,CASSLGQGREKLFF
TRBJ2-1,TRBV19,TRBD2,.,TGTGCCAGTAGTATAGAGGGGGTGGTGGTAGCGGGAGGCCTTTACAATGAGCAGTTCTTC,CASSIEGVVVAGGLYNEQFF
TRBJ1-3,TRBV15,.,once,TGTGCCACCAGCAGAGATCGAGGGAACTCTGGAAACACCATATATTTT,CATSRDRGNSGNTIYF
TRBJ1-2,TRBV9,.,.,TGTGCCAGCAGCCGCCCTGGGATAACAGGGTCCTATGGCTACACCTTC,CASSRPGITGSYGYTF
TRBJ2-7,TRBV10-3,.,.,TGTGCCATCAGTGATGGTGCCATCTCCGAATCGGGGTTATACGAGCAGTACTTC,CAISDGAISESGLYEQYF
TRBJ1-1,TRBV5-1,.,.,TGCGCCAGCACCCTTGTGGGGGGGAAGAACACTGAAGCTTTCTTT,CASTLVGGKNTEAFF